This T cell receptor (beta chain) was captured in a study of breast tumors, draining lymph nodes, adjacent tissues. Broader study findings: Luminal-like breast cancer showed significantly greater tumor-nontumor repertoire similarity than basal-like breast cancer did.

To note about this clonotype: Antigen unknown.

J was trimmed by 3 bases and V by 5 bases; bases with no gene match: 9. Germline-derived CDR1 and CDR2 are SGHAT and FQNNGV. The CDR3 spans 16 residues. TCRdb re-analysed the multiplex PCR reads in MiXCR, keeping a single row per CDR3 protein. The repertoire holds about 24,000 distinct CDR3 sequences, with 68% as singletons. This clonotype was obtained from a female donor with breast cancer. Some clones in this sample may be carry-over from other donors' samples. This chain links TRBV11-2 with TRBJ2-1; 8 bases line up with TRBD2. The specimen sequenced was tumor-adjacent breast tissue. Written as DNA, the CDR3 is TGTGCCAGCAGCCAATTCAAGACTAGCGTCTACAATGAGCAGTTCTTC. It codes for CASSQFKTSVYNEQFF.